The 16 T cell receptor beta chains below were found in one sample sequenced in a study of blood T cell repertoires in COVID-19. TCRdb keeps only in-frame clones here, not all; method: immunoSEQ multiplex PCR. The sample holds about 140,000 clones; over 75% are singletons and the top ten take less than 3%. The sequenced sample was PBMCs or T cells enriched from blood (not recorded which). Receptors were obtained from a woman aged 50 to 65 who had recovered from COVID-19.

The V and J genes are TRBV27 and TRBJ2-7; D not resolved. This CDR3 is built from 13 residues. V lost 7 bases, J lost 0 bases, and 10 bases lay in between. Germline loops: CDR1 MNHEY, CDR2 SMNVEV (reference sequence). DNA of the CDR3: TGTGCCAGCACCCCCGGCGGCTCCTACGAGCAGTACTTC. Translated, it gives CASTPGGSYEQYF.

The chain uses TRBV29-1 and TRBJ2-1; 8 nucleotides align to TRBD2. The CDR3 runs to 12 residues. The ends lost 4 bases at V and 9 bases at J; junction bases unmatched: 5. CDR1 and CDR2 (germline): SQVTM, ANQGSEA. The CDR3 protein is CSVAGGLVEQFF. CDR3 in DNA: TGCAGCGTTGCGGGGGGGCTCGTTGAGCAGTTCTTC.

The chain recombines TRBV28 with TRBJ1-1; D may be TRBD1 (5 bases). The V gene's germline CDR1 is MDHEN and CDR2 SYDVKM. V was pared by 2 bases and J by 4 bases, with 5 bases between. The CDR3 sequence is 12 residues long. The CDR3 region is CASSLQGTEAFF. In nucleotides, the CDR3 is TGTGCCAGCAGTTTACAGGGCACTGAAGCTTTCTTT.

The gene calls are TRBV5-1 and TRBJ2-1; TRBD2 matches 13 bases. The V gene end was trimmed by 6 bases and the J gene end by 7 bases; junction bases not matched to a gene: 10. This CDR3 spans 16 amino acids. The germline CDR1 and CDR2 sequences are SGHRS and YFSETQ. The CDR3 DNA reads TGCGCCAGCAAACGAGGACAGACTAGCGGGGGGAATGAGCAGTTCTTC. This encodes CASKRGQTSGGNEQFF. Filled out from reference TRBV5-1 and TRBJ2-1, the complete variable domain reads KAGVTQTPRYLIKTRGQQVTLSCSPISGHRSVSWYQQTPGQGLQFLFEYFSETQRNKGNFPGRFSGRQFSNSRSEMNVSTLELGDSALYLCASKRGQTSGGNEQFFGPGTRLTVL.

The V call is TRBV27, the J call TRBJ2-4, with D tentatively TRBD1 (6 bases). The germline V gene encodes CDR1 MNHEY and CDR2 SMNVEV (reference sequence). The CDR3 totals 13 residues. Trimming took 5 bases from V and 7 from J, leaving 12 bases between them. The CDR3 DNA reads TGTGCCAGCAGTACCCCGGACAGTAACATTCAGTACTTC. This sequence encodes CASSTPDSNIQYF.

This clone was recorded a few times. V and J are TRBV18 and TRBJ2-1; tentatively, D is TRBD2 (7 bases). The V gene's germline CDR1 is KGHSH and CDR2 LQKENI. The CDR3 totals 17 residues. V lost 4 bases and J lost 1, with 17 bases in between. The CDR3 loop reads CASSRQRGGGSYNEQFF. The CDR3 DNA reads TGTGCCAGCTCACGACAGAGGGGGGGCGGGTCCTACAATGAGCAGTTCTTC. The full variable domain, with the rest looked up from reference TRBV18 and TRBJ2-1, is NAGVMQNPRHLVRRRGQEARLRCSPMKGHSHVYWYRQLPEEGLKFMVYLQKENIIDESGMPKERFSAEFPKEGPSILRIQQVVRGDSAAYFCASSRQRGGGSYNEQFFGPGTRLTVL.

The chain couples TRBV30 to TRBJ1-6; TRBD1 matches 7 bases. Losses at the gene ends were 3 bases for V and 6 bases for J; bases not matched to a gene: 11. Germline V CDR1 and CDR2: GTSNPN, SVGIG (reference sequence). The CDR3 has 16 residues. The CDR3 DNA reads TGTGCCTGGAGGCCCTTACGGGGACAGTCTAATTCACCCCTCCACTTT. Translating gives CAWRPLRGQSNSPLHF.

The chain combines TRBV27 with TRBJ1-6; D gene unclear. Trimming shortened V by 7 bases and J by 6 bases, and 10 bases separated the two germline ends. Germline V gives CDR1 MNHEY, CDR2 SMNVEV (reference sequence). The CDR3 loop spans 13 amino acids. CDR3 residues: CASTPGLNSPLHF. Written as DNA, the CDR3 is TGTGCCAGCACACCGGGTCTTAATTCACCCCTCCACTTT.

The V and J genes are TRBV27 and TRBJ2-7; TRBD2 matches at 12 bases. This CDR3 is 15 amino acids long. Germline CDR1 and CDR2: MNHEY and SMNVEV (reference sequence). V shed 6 bases, J shed 5 bases, and the junction held 8 bases outside the gene matches. The CDR3 region has the DNA TGTGCCAGCAGCTCAAAGACTAGCGGGAGAGACGAGCAGTACTTC. Amino acids: CASSSKTSGRDEQYF.

J is TRBJ1-1 and V is TRBV5-1, with D perhaps TRBD1 (5 bases). Trimming left V 0 bases short and J 1 base short, with 13 bases between. This CDR3 comprises 16 residues. The germline V gene encodes CDR1 SGHRS and CDR2 YFSETQ. The CDR3 nucleotides read TGCGCCAGCAGCTTGGATGGGGGGTTGGCGAACACTGAAGCTTTCTTT. It encodes CASSLDGGLANTEAFF. The full variable domain, its missing parts supplied by reference TRBV5-1 and TRBJ1-1, is KAGVTQTPRYLIKTRGQQVTLSCSPISGHRSVSWYQQTPGQGLQFLFEYFSETQRNKGNFPGRFSGRQFSNSRSEMNVSTLELGDSALYLCASSLDGGLANTEAFFGQGTRLTVV.

The rearrangement links TRBV19 to TRBJ1-1; D remains unclear. Trimming stripped 5 bases from V and 7 bases from J, with 20 bases between. This CDR3 is 15 amino acids long. CDR1 is LNHDA and CDR2 is SQIVND in the germline V gene (reference sequence). DNA of the CDR3: TGTGCCAGTAGTCCGCGATTTGGGAGCGGAGGTGAAGCTTTCTTT. Protein sequence: CASSPRFGSGGEAFF.

This chain uses TRBV28 with TRBJ2-5; 7 bases align to TRBD1. Germline values: CDR1 MDHEN, CDR2 SYDVKM. With 3 bases clipped from V and 5 bases from J, the junction kept 9 bases outside the gene matches. The CDR3 is 15 amino acids. The CDR3: CASSLSQGERETQYF. The CDR3 region has the DNA TGTGCCAGCAGTTTGTCTCAGGGGGAAAGGGAGACCCAGTACTTC.

The CDR3, as DNA: TGTGCCAGTAGTTCAATAGATCCGGGGGACACTGAAGCTTTCTTT. Translating it yields CASSSIDPGDTEAFF. This chain links TRBV19 with TRBJ1-1; tentative D call: TRBD1 (5 bases). There are 15 residues in the CDR3. The V and J ends lost 5 bases and 3 bases respectively, with 16 bases between them. Germline V gives CDR1 LNHDA, CDR2 SQIVND (reference sequence).

The chain carries TRBV28 and TRBJ2-5; no clear D. The CDR3 spans 15 residues. Germline values: CDR1 MDHEN, CDR2 SYDVKM. V lost 3 bases and J 6 bases, leaving 17 bases between the germline ends. CDR3 residues: CASSLAAVSSQTQYF. CDR3 DNA: TGTGCCAGCAGTTTGGCGGCAGTGTCCTCTCAGACCCAGTACTTC.

CDR3 nucleotides: TGCAGTGTGCGGGGGAACACTGAAGCTTTCTTT. The encoded protein is CSVRGNTEAFF. The chain combines TRBV20-1 with TRBJ1-1; D is uncertain. The ends were cut back, 7 bases at V and 1 base at J, with 7 bases in the middle. The CDR3 runs 11 residues. The germline V gene encodes CDR1 DFQATT and CDR2 SNEGSKA (reference sequence).

This chain links TRBV6-5 with TRBJ1-2; D call uncertain. V lost 9 bases and J lost 3, with 20 bases in between. The CDR3 runs to 15 residues. The germline CDR1 and CDR2 sequences are MNHEY and SVGAGI. CDR3 nucleotides: TGTGCCAGTCTCTCCTTCGAACAGCAGGACTATGGCTACACCTTC. Amino acids: CASLSFEQQDYGYTF.